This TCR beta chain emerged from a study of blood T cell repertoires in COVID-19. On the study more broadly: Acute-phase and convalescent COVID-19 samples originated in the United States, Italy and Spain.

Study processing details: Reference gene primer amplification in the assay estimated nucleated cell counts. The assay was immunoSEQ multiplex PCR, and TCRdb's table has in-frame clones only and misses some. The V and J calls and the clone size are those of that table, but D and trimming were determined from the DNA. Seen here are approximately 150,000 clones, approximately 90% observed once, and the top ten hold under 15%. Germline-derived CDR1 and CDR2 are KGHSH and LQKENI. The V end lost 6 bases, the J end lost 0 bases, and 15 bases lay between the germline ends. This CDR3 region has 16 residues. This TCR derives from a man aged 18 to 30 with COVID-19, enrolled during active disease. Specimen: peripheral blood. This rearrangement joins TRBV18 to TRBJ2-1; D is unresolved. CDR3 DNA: TGTGCCAGCTCTCCCCGGAGCCTAAGCTCCTACAATGAGCAGTTCTTC. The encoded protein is CASSPRSLSSYNEQFF.